One sample yielded the 19 T cell receptor beta chains listed below, sequenced in a study of blood T cell repertoires in COVID-19. Repertoires were generated with immunoSEQ multiplex PCR, while TCRdb's copy carries only in-frame clones and drops some. The profile shows about 230,000 clones, around four fifths of them singletons. What was sequenced was peripheral blood. The receptor set was obtained from a woman in her seventies with active or convalescent COVID-19.

V gene TRBV6-9 combines with J gene TRBJ1-3, with 10 nucleotides matching TRBD1. CDR3 length: 14 residues. After removal of 2 bases from V and 9 bases from J, the junction contained 4 bases not matched to a gene. From germline, CDR1 is MNHGY and CDR2 SVAAGI. The CDR3 is CASSYGTGEVTIYF. The DNA of the CDR3 is TGTGCCAGCAGTTATGGGACAGGGGAAGTCACCATATATTTT.

This rearrangement joins TRBV5-1 to TRBJ1-3, with D possibly being TRBD1 (5 bases). Germline values: CDR1 SGHRS, CDR2 YFSETQ. The V gene lost 4 bases and the J gene lost 1 base, with 12 bases spanning the gap. CDR3 length: 15 amino acids. DNA of the CDR3: TGCGCCAGCAGCATCGCTGGGGGGTCTGGAAACACCATATATTTT. It specifies CASSIAGGSGNTIYF.

The sample holds one count of this clone. The chain employs TRBV10-3 and TRBJ2-7; 7 bases map to TRBD1. Germline CDR1 reads ENHRY; CDR2 reads SYGVKD. Unmatched junction bases numbered 6, after V lost 6 bases and J lost 1 base. The CDR3 runs 14 residues. The CDR3 protein is CAIRENRGSYEQYF. CDR3 coding DNA: TGTGCCATCAGGGAGAACAGGGGATCCTACGAGCAGTACTTC.

V usage is TRBV6-5 and J usage is TRBJ1-2, with 7 bases lining up with TRBD1. CDR1 is MNHEY, CDR2 SVGAGI, per germline. V was clipped by 2 bases and J by 3 bases; unmatched bases: 6. This CDR3 has 15 residues. CDR3 in amino acids: CASSYSRGSDYGYTF. CDR3 coding DNA: TGTGCCAGCAGTTACAGCAGGGGGTCGGACTATGGCTACACCTTC.

The chain employs TRBV3-1 (or the pseudogene TRBV3-2) and TRBJ2-3; TRBD2 is a possible D gene (6 bases). CDR3 length: 17 amino acids. The germline V gene has CDR1 LGHDT and CDR2 YNNKEL (reference sequence). With 5 bases removed from V and 4 bases from J, the gap between germline ends came to 22 bases. This CDR3 reads CASSAGTGVRRADTQYF. In DNA form, the CDR3 reads TGTGCCAGCAGCGCCGGGACGGGGGTTCGGAGGGCAGATACGCAGTATTTT.

V and J are TRBV11-2 and TRBJ2-6; tentatively, D is TRBD2 (5 bases). The CDR3 covers 15 residues. Trimming took off 2 bases at V and 2 bases at J, with 7 bases between the two ends. CDR1 is SGHAT, CDR2 FQNNGV, per germline. The CDR3 bases are TGTGCCAGCAGCTTAATAGCGACTGGGGCCAACGTCCTGACTTTC. It codes for CASSLIATGANVLTF.

V is TRBV2 and J is TRBJ2-2; the match to TRBD2 covers 9 bases. This CDR3 has 15 amino acids. Trimming took 7 bases from V and 4 from J; bases not matched to a gene: 7. From germline, CDR1 is SNHLY and CDR2 FYNNEI. DNA for the CDR3: TGTGCCAGCACTTTGAGCGGGGGGCTCACCGGGGAGCTGTTTTTT. This sequence encodes CASTLSGGLTGELFF.

In its sample, this clone was seen a few times. The chain combines TRBV14 with TRBJ1-1; 7 bases map to TRBD1. The germline V gene encodes CDR1 SGHDN and CDR2 FVKESK. The length of the CDR3 is 13 residues. Trimming at V came to 5 bases and at J to 5 bases, leaving 5 bases not matched to a gene. CDR3 coding DNA: TGTGCCAGCAGCTTCGACAGGGAAACTGAAGCTTTCTTT. Its protein product is CASSFDRETEAFF.

The genes are TRBV24-1 and TRBJ2-1; 10 positions agree with TRBD2. Per germline, CDR1 KGHDR and CDR2 SFDVKD. The CDR3 has 14 amino acids. Losses at the gene ends were 10 bases for V and 3 bases for J; bases not matched to a gene: 5. CDR3 coding DNA: TGTGCCACTAGCGGGGGGCCCTTCTACAATGAGCAGTTCTTC. Its translation: CATSGGPFYNEQFF.

This sequence joins TRBV6-1 and TRBJ1-5; 7 bases align to TRBD1. Losses at the gene ends were 2 bases for V and 4 bases for J; bases not matched to a gene: 8. The CDR3 is made up of 16 amino acids. Germline CDR1 reads MNHNS; CDR2 reads SASEGT. The CDR3 bases are TGTGCCAGCAGTGAACGAGGGGGCGATAGGAATCAGCCCCAGCATTTT. This gives the protein CASSERGGDRNQPQHF.

This chain uses TRBV10-3 with TRBJ2-7, with 10 bases aligning to TRBD2. From germline, CDR1 is ENHRY and CDR2 SYGVKD. V was pared by 3 bases and J by 6 bases, with 8 bases of the junction left unmatched. The CDR3 consists of 15 residues. Here the CDR3 DNA reads TGTGCCATCAGTGATAACCTAGCGGGAGTAAGCGAGCAGTACTTC. Protein sequence: CAISDNLAGVSEQYF.

The rearrangement joins TRBV10-3 to TRBJ2-1; 9 nucleotides agree with TRBD2. Per germline, CDR1 ENHRY and CDR2 SYGVKD. Trimming at V came to 11 bases and at J to 7 bases, leaving 12 bases not matched to a gene. This CDR3 is built from 14 residues. CDR3 region: CASLAGASRNEQFF. CDR3 sequence (DNA): TGTGCCTCGTTAGCGGGGGCCTCTAGGAATGAGCAGTTCTTC.

The chain links TRBV19 to TRBJ1-1; 7 positions agree with TRBD1. The CDR3 covers 15 residues. The V segment lost 5 bases and the J segment 2 bases; nucleotides outside the gene matches: 8. CDR1 LNHDA and CDR2 SQIVND come from the germline V gene (reference sequence). The CDR3 bases are TGTGCCAGTAGTCGAAGGGACAGAGACAACACTGAAGCTTTCTTT. This translates into CASSRRDRDNTEAFF.

The chain links TRBV30 to TRBJ2-7, with 8 bases aligning to TRBD1. CDR1 GTSNPN and CDR2 SVGIG come from the germline V gene (reference sequence). The CDR3 length is 11 residues. With V trimmed by 5 bases and J by 7 bases, 4 bases remained unmatched. CDR3 nucleotides: TGTGCCTGGGCCACAGGGGGTGAGCAGTACTTC. Translated: CAWATGGEQYF.

This chain joins TRBV4-3 and TRBJ2-4; 9 bases are a match to TRBD1. CDR1 and CDR2 (germline): LGHNA, YSLEER. Germline trimming cut 2 bases from V and 0 bases from J; bases unmatched to any gene: 5. There are 17 residues in the CDR3. Written as DNA, the CDR3 is TGCGCCAGCAGCCAATGGGACAGGGATCTAGCCAAAAACATTCAGTACTTC. Encoded protein: CASSQWDRDLAKNIQYF.

V usage is TRBV7-9 and J usage is TRBJ1-5; a possible D gene is TRBD1 (5 bases). This CDR3 region has 15 residues. Trimming stripped 1 base from V and 7 bases from J, with 14 bases between. CDR1 is SEHNR, CDR2 FQNEAQ, per germline (reference sequence). The CDR3 coding sequence is TGTGCCAGCAGCTTAGTATCGGGGGGTGAGCAGCCCCAGCATTTT. As protein: CASSLVSGGEQPQHF. Full variable domain (outside the CDR3, taken from reference TRBV7-9 and TRBJ1-5): DTGVSQNPRHKITKRGQNVTFRCDPISEHNRLYWYRQTLGQGPEFLTYFQNEAQLEKSRLLSDRFSAERPKGSFSTLEIQRTEQGDSAMYLCASSLVSGGEQPQHFGDGTRLSIL.

The chain links TRBV6-5 to TRBJ2-1; D may be TRBD2 (7 bases). CDR3 length: 15 residues. Germline CDR1 and CDR2: MNHEY and SVGAGI. The ends were cut back, 6 bases at V and 10 bases at J, with 22 bases in the middle. The CDR3: CASSPWTSGRGEQFF. Here the CDR3 DNA reads TGTGCCAGCAGCCCCTGGACCTCTGGGAGGGGGGAGCAGTTCTTC.

The V gene is TRBV27, the J gene TRBJ2-5, with 7 bases aligning to TRBD1. V was clipped by 5 bases and J by 4 bases; unmatched bases: 13. CDR1 is MNHEY, CDR2 SMNVEV, per germline (reference sequence). CDR3 size: 16 residues. In nucleotides, the CDR3 is TGTGCCAGCAGTCCTTCTCGACAGGGTTGGGGAGAGACCCAGTACTTC. Its translation: CASSPSRQGWGETQYF.

The CDR3 here is CASRDLAGGNNEQFF. The CDR3 coding sequence is TGTGCCAGTAGAGATCTAGCGGGAGGAAACAATGAGCAGTTCTTC. The chain uses TRBV19 and TRBJ2-1; 11 bases are a match to TRBD2. This CDR3 contains 15 residues. Losses at the gene ends were 6 bases for V and 5 bases for J; bases not matched to a gene: 6. Germline CDR1 reads LNHDA; CDR2 reads SQIVND (reference sequence).